This T cell receptor (beta chain) was sequenced in a study of identical twins. General study results and limits: Whereas memory repertoires showed no such difference, abundant cord blood beta clonotypes carried fewer insertions. Twins' surplus sharing was weaker for beta out-of-frame sequences. Zero-insertion findings could be partly confounded by invariant cells (MAIT and iNKT cells).

Template switching introduced a universal primer site, and the cDNA bore unique molecular identifiers. TCRdb re-analysed the 5' RACE reads in MiXCR, keeping a single row per CDR3 protein. Among about 900,000 distinct CDR3 sequences listed, 9% to 15% were seen once. The CDR3 totals 11 residues. V lost 0 bases, J lost 10 bases, and 6 bases lay in between. The germline gives CDR1 LGHDT, CDR2 YNNKEL (reference sequence). Ten or more counts support this clonotype. Its antigen is undetermined. The sample was also linked to a second study, of yellow fever vaccine responses in identical twins.

Source material: PBMCs. The chain is built from TRBV3-1 and TRBJ1-1; TRBD1 is a possible D gene (5 bases). This TCR came from a woman aged 18-29 years in good health. The CDR3 nucleotides read TGTGCCAGCAGCCAAGATAGGGGAGCTTTCTTT. It translates to CASSQDRGAFF.